This T cell receptor beta chain derives from a study of CD8 T cells in Susac syndrome. Germline V CDR1 and CDR2: LGHNA, YNFKEQ. Trimming pared 4 bases from V and 4 bases from J, leaving 13 bases between. This CDR3 has 14 amino acids. It was with random hexamers that roughly 0.5 to 1 ug RNA was reverse transcribed. Across 54 Vbeta and 13 Jbeta, immunoSEQ multiplex PCR amplified TCR beta CDR3. TCRdb reprocessed the immunoSEQ multiplex PCR reads with MiXCR, giving one entry per CDR3 protein. The repertoire includes 210,000 or so distinct CDR3 sequences, around 90% of them detected once, and about 0.12% sits in the top ten. Sequencing targeted TCR beta in blood CD8+ and CD4+ T cells.

This TCR was sampled from a human donor with multiple sclerosis. The chain couples TRBV4-2 to TRBJ1-2, with D maybe TRBD1 (5 bases). Sequencing was done on a sample of CD8+ T cells from PBMCs. In DNA form, the CDR3 reads TGTGCCAGCAGCCCGAGCGGGGACCGCTATGGCTACACCTTC. Residues: CASSPSGDRYGYTF.